This entry features one T cell receptor beta chain sequence. As yet, its antigen is unknown. This entry comes from a study of cytomegalovirus exposure and HLA in healthy donors. Study results and limitations: Reported results showed that the classifier diagnosed cytomegalovirus status with high specificity and sensitivity.

Germline V gene data show CDR1 as SGDLS and CDR2 as YYNGEE. The length of the CDR3 is 12 residues. V lost 3 bases, J lost 6 bases, and 4 bases lay in between. Method: immunoSEQ multiplex PCR; TCRdb's copy keeps in-frame clones and lacks some. This repertoire shows approximately 220,000 clones, around nine tenths found once; its top ten account for around 3%. These donors were members of the roughly 120-subject validation cohort, a group separate from the approximately 670-subject first cohort. The chain employs TRBV9 and TRBJ1-6; D gene ambiguous. Sequences were obtained from PBMCs. This receptor was obtained from a young man in good health and CMV-seronegative. For the CDR3, the DNA is TGTGCCAGCAGCGGCGTTAATTCACCCCTCCACTTT. Protein product: CASSGVNSPLHF.